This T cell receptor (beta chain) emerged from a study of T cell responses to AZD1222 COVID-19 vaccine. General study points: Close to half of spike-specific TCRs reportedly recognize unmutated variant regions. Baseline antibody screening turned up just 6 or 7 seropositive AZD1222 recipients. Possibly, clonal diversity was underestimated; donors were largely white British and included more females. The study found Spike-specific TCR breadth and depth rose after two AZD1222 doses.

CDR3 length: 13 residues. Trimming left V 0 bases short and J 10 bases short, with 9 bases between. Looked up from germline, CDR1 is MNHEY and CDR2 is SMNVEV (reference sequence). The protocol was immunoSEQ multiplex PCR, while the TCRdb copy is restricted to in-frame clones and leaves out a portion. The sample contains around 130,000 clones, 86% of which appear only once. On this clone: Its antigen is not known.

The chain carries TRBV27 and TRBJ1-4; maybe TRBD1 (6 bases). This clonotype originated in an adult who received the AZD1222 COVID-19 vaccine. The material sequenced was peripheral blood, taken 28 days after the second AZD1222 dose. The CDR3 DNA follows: TGTGCCAGCAGTTTATCCCGAGGGGGAAAACTGTTTTTT. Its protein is CASSLSRGGKLFF. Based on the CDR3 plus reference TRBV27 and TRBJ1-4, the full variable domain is EAQVTQNPRYLITVTGKKLTVTCSQNMNHEYMSWYRQDPGLGLRQIYYSMNVEVTDKGDVPEGYKVSRKEKRNFPLILESPSPNQTSLYFCASSLSRGGKLFFGSGTQLSVL.